This T cell receptor (beta chain) comes out of a study of shared clonotypes between healthy human individuals. The naive CD8 fraction comprised CD45RO-negative cells positively selected for CCR7 and excluded terminally differentiated effector memory CD45RA+ cells. V was trimmed by 2 bases and J by 3 bases, leaving 12 bases between them. The CDR3 runs to 14 residues. Germline V gives CDR1 SGHDT, CDR2 YYEEEE. Assay used: immunoSEQ multiplex PCR; TCRdb lists only in-frame clones, some missing. The sample includes about 1,800,000 clones, about 95% seen only once; the top ten take roughly 1%. Remarks on this clone: Antigen: not known.

Study findings and constraints: Sampling included only blood; tissue repertoires likely differ.

The chain joins TRBV5-6 to TRBJ2-7; no firm D call. The receptor comes from a man aged 18 to 30 in good health. The sample comprised naive CD8+ T cells sorted from blood. DNA for the CDR3: TGTGCCAGCAGCTTTGACCTTGTCGGCTACGAGCAGTACTTC. Residues: CASSFDLVGYEQYF.